One sample yielded the 17 T cell receptor beta chains listed below, sequenced in a study of shared clonotypes between healthy human individuals. Sequenced by immunoSEQ multiplex PCR; TCRdb stores in-frame clones only, minus some. The sample has 600,000 or so clones; approximately 96% are singletons. The naive CD8 population came from CD45RO-negative cells selected for CCR7, without terminally differentiated effector memory CD45RA+ cells. Sequenced material: naive CD8+ T cells sorted from blood. All receptors come from a woman in her twenties or thirties in good health.

J is TRBJ1-4 and V is TRBV28; the D gene is possibly TRBD1 (6 bases). The germline V gene encodes CDR1 MDHEN and CDR2 SYDVKM. V was trimmed by 7 bases and J by 5 bases, leaving 20 bases between them. CDR3 size: 16 residues. The CDR3 protein is CASKSGQSLINEKLFF. DNA for the CDR3: TGTGCCAGCAAATCAGGACAGTCGCTGATCAATGAAAAACTGTTTTTT.

The CDR3 DNA reads as TGTGCCAGCAGCTGGCCGGTTTTTCCAGCGGGGTACAATGAGCAGTTCTTC. As protein: CASSWPVFPAGYNEQFF. The V and J genes are TRBV7-9 and TRBJ2-1; TRBD2 matches 7 bases. The CDR3 is 17 amino acids. Losses at the gene ends were 4 bases for V and 4 bases for J; bases not matched to a gene: 13. CDR1 is SEHNR, CDR2 FQNEAQ, per germline (reference sequence).

The rearrangement links TRBV19 to TRBJ2-7; 11 bases map to TRBD2. Trimming cost V 6 bases and J 3 bases; bases outside gene matches: 4. The CDR3 extends over 14 amino acids. CDR1 is LNHDA, CDR2 SQIVND, per germline (reference sequence). The CDR3 DNA reads as TGTGCCAGTAGCCGACTAGCGGGGTACTACGAGCAGTACTTC. Its protein is CASSRLAGYYEQYF.

This clone was observed a few times. The rearrangement uses TRBV29-1 and TRBJ2-1; no firm D call. Germline V lookup: CDR1 SQVTM, CDR2 ANQGSEA. V shed 2 bases and J shed 2 bases, with 4 bases lying between them. The CDR3 is 12 residues long. The CDR3 reads CSVELTYNEQFF. CDR3 coding DNA: TGCAGCGTTGAATTGACCTACAATGAGCAGTTCTTC.

This chain uses TRBV7-6 with TRBJ2-7; D uncertain. V was trimmed by 5 bases and J by 1 base, leaving 3 bases between them. Germline V gene lookup returns CDR1 SGHVS and CDR2 FNYEAQ. The CDR3 has 11 residues. CDR3 residues: CASSLSYEQYF. The CDR3 coding sequence is TGTGCCAGCAGCCTGTCCTACGAGCAGTACTTC.

The V gene is TRBV7-9, the J gene TRBJ2-7; 7 nucleotides agree with TRBD1. Germline values: CDR1 SEHNR, CDR2 FQNEAQ (reference sequence). V gave up 5 bases and J gave up 3 bases; unmatched junction bases: 7. The CDR3 is 14 residues long. CDR3 loop: CASSPTGDVYEQYF. CDR3 coding DNA: TGTGCCAGCAGCCCAACAGGGGACGTCTACGAGCAGTACTTC.

The J gene is TRBJ1-3, the V gene TRBV9, with 7 bases identical to TRBD1. The CDR3 has 16 amino acids. V shed 4 bases, J shed 3 bases, and the junction held 10 bases outside the gene matches. From germline, CDR1 is SGDLS and CDR2 YYNGEE. As DNA, the CDR3 is TGTGCCAGCAGCACAGTCACGACAGGGATTGGAAACACCATATATTTT. This encodes CASSTVTTGIGNTIYF.

The rearrangement joins TRBV5-4 to TRBJ1-1, with D unresolved. The germline CDR1 and CDR2 sequences are SGHNT and YYREEE (reference sequence). V shed 2 bases and J shed 2 bases, with 10 bases lying between them. This CDR3 region has 14 residues. The CDR3 bases are TGTGCCAGCAGCTTTGGTGAGGTTAACACTGAAGCTTTCTTT. It codes for CASSFGEVNTEAFF.

J is TRBJ2-7 and V is TRBV28, with D unresolved. Trimming took off 2 bases at V and 3 bases at J, with 8 bases between the two ends. Germline V gives CDR1 MDHEN, CDR2 SYDVKM. This CDR3 is built from 13 residues. DNA for the CDR3: TGTGCCAGCAGTTTAAATCTGCGCTACGAGCAGTACTTC. Protein product: CASSLNLRYEQYF.

The CDR3 DNA reads as TGTGCCAGCAGTTTTAGCGAGGGAACCGGGGAGCTGTTTTTT. Its translation: CASSFSEGTGELFF. The chain couples TRBV7-9 to TRBJ2-2; the D gene is possibly TRBD2 (5 bases). This CDR3 has 14 residues. CDR1 and CDR2 (germline): SEHNR, FQNEAQ (reference sequence). The germline V and J ends were trimmed by 6 bases and 5 bases, with 13 bases remaining between them.

Comments on this clone: Other DNA sequences in the same sample also yield this CDR3. V usage is TRBV27 and J usage is TRBJ1-1, with 8 nucleotides matching TRBD1. The CDR3 has 12 residues. Germline trimming cut 8 bases from V and 4 bases from J; bases unmatched to any gene: 3. The germline V gene has CDR1 MNHEY and CDR2 SMNVEV (reference sequence). CDR3 bases: TGTGCCAGCCGAACAGGGGGCACTGAAGCTTTCTTT. Its protein is CASRTGGTEAFF.

The CDR3 DNA is TGTGCCAGCAGTCGGAGACTAGCGGGGGTTCAAGAGACCCAGTACTTC. It encodes CASSRRLAGVQETQYF. This rearrangement joins TRBV13 to TRBJ2-5; 12 nucleotides match TRBD2. The CDR3 is 16 residues long. The junction had 7 bases not matched to a gene; V was cut back by 6 bases and J by 2 bases. CDR1 is PRHDT and CDR2 is FYEKMQ in the germline V gene (reference sequence).

This clone was detected once. This sequence joins TRBV7-9 and TRBJ2-5; 8 bases line up with TRBD1. There are 12 residues in the CDR3. Germline V CDR1 and CDR2: SEHNR, FQNEAQ (reference sequence). Losses at the gene ends were 4 bases for V and 11 bases for J; bases not matched to a gene: 6. CDR3 sequence (DNA): TGTGCCAGCAGCTCCGACAGGGGACCGCAGTACTTC. Protein product: CASSSDRGPQYF. The whole variable domain, filled in from reference TRBV7-9 and TRBJ2-5, reads DTGVSQNPRHKITKRGQNVTFRCDPISEHNRLYWYRQTLGQGPEFLTYFQNEAQLEKSRLLSDRFSAERPKGSFSTLEIQRTEQGDSAMYLCASSSDRGPQYFGPGTRLLVL.

V usage is TRBV27 and J usage is TRBJ2-5; maybe TRBD2 (6 bases). The germline V gene has CDR1 MNHEY and CDR2 SMNVEV (reference sequence). The CDR3 runs to 15 residues. Trimming left V 1 base short and J 5 bases short, with 14 bases between. The chain's CDR3 is CASSLYSGSGETQYF. The CDR3 DNA sequence: TGTGCCAGCAGTTTATACTCCGGGAGCGGTGAGACCCAGTACTTC.

V gene TRBV7-9 combines with J gene TRBJ1-1; D remains ambiguous. With 2 bases removed from V and 0 bases from J, the gap between germline ends came to 7 bases. Germline loops: CDR1 SEHNR, CDR2 FQNEAQ (reference sequence). The CDR3 runs 14 residues. The CDR3 loop reads CASSLTAMNTEAFF. CDR3 in DNA: TGTGCCAGCAGCTTAACAGCCATGAACACTGAAGCTTTCTTT.

The J gene is TRBJ1-5, the V gene TRBV19; no clear D gene. Between the trimmed V and J ends, which lost 2 bases and 4 bases, there was a span of 9 bases. The CDR3 consists of 14 residues. Germline-derived CDR1 and CDR2 are LNHDA and SQIVND (reference sequence). CDR3 nucleotides: TGTGCCAGTAGTATACTGGCAGCAAATCAGCCCCAGCATTTT. Translating gives CASSILAANQPQHF.

The chain has TRBV28 and TRBJ2-7, with D perhaps matching TRBD1 (6 bases). The CDR3 contains 15 residues. V was trimmed by 6 bases and J by 0 bases, leaving 15 bases between them. Germline CDR1 reads MDHEN; CDR2 reads SYDVKM. Written as DNA, the CDR3 is TGTGCCAGCAGCCAAGGAAGGACAGTCTCCTACGAGCAGTACTTC. It yields the protein CASSQGRTVSYEQYF.